This T cell receptor (beta chain) appears in the sequencing data of a study of early T cells in non-severe SARS-CoV-2 infection. Across the study: Unsorted whole-blood RNA was sequenced in bulk, leaving chains unpaired. Study results and limitations: Reliance on VDJdb matching favored anti-spike CD8 responses; private and CD4 specificities were missed.

Germline V gives CDR1 SGHTA, CDR2 FQGNSA. The CDR3 loop spans 12 amino acids. Trimming left V 5 bases short and J 3 bases short, with 8 bases between. Attachment of unique molecular identifiers to individual cDNA molecules was performed. TCRdb called the 5' RACE reads again in MiXCR, with one record for every CDR3 protein. The sample contains 70,000 or so distinct CDR3 sequences, around 13% of which appear only once. This clonotype came up a few times. What it binds is unknown. This chain links TRBV7-2 with TRBJ2-7; D perhaps matches TRBD2 (5 bases). The sequence was collected from an adult who was a healthcare worker with PCR-confirmed SARS-CoV-2 infection or an uninfected control (not recorded which). Sample: whole blood. Here the CDR3 DNA reads TGTGCCAGCAGCCCCGGGAACTACGAGCAGTACTTC. This codes for CASSPGNYEQYF.